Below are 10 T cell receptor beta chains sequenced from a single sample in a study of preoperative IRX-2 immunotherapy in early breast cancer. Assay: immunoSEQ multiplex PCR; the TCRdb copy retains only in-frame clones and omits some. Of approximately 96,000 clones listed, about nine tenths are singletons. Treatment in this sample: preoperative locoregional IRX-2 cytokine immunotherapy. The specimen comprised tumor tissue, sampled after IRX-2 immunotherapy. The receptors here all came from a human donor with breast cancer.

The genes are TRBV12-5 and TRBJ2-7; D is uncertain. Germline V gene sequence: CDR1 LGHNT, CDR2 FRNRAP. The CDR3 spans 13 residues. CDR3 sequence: CASTPRSAHEQYF. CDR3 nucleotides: TGTGCCAGCACCCCCCGCTCAGCCCACGAGCAGTACTTC.

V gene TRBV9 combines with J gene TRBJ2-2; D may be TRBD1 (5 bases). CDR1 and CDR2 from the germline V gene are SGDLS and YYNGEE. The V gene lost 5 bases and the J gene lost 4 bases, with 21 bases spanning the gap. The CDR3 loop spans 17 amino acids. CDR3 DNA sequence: TGTGCCAGCAGTGGTCTCGCTTTGGGGCGAGGCACCGGGGAGCTGTTTTTT. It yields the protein CASSGLALGRGTGELFF.

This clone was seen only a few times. CDR3: CASSSTYLALKGSPLHF. CDR3 bases: TGTGCCAGCAGTTCGACCTATCTGGCCCTTAAAGGTTCACCCCTCCACTTT. The rearrangement joins TRBV7-1 to TRBJ1-6, with D unresolved. Being an ORF, TRBV7-1 has a function that is uncertain. Trimming pared 6 bases from V and 9 bases from J, leaving 24 bases between. The CDR3 contains 17 residues.

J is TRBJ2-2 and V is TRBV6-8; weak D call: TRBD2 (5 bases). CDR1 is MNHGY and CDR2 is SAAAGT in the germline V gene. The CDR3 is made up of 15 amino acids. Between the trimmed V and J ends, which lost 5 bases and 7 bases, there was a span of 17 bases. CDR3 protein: CASSDIKVRDGELFF. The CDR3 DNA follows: TGTGCCAGCAGTGACATTAAAGTGAGGGACGGGGAGCTGTTTTTT.

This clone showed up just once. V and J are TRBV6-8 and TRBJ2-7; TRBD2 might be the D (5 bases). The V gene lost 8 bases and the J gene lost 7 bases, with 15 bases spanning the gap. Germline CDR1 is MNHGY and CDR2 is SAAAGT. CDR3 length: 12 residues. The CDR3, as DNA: TGTGCCAGCGGGGAGAGGGTTAGGGAGCAGTACTTC. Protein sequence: CASGERVREQYF.

CDR3 loop: CASSLSRGPVTYEQYF. CDR3 bases: TGTGCCAGCAGTTTATCCCGGGGCCCTGTTACCTACGAGCAGTACTTC. V is TRBV28 and J is TRBJ2-7; D is perhaps TRBD1 or TRBD2 (5 bases each). CDR3 length equals 16 residues. Germline lookup yields CDR1 MDHEN and CDR2 SYDVKM. The germline V and J ends were trimmed by 1 base and 2 bases, with 15 bases remaining between them.

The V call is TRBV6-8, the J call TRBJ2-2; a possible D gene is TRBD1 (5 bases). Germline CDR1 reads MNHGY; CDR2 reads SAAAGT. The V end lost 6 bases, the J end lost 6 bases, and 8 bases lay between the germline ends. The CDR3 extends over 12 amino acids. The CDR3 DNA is TGTGCCAGCAGCTCCAGGGCCGGGGAGCTGTTTTTT. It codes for CASSSRAGELFF.

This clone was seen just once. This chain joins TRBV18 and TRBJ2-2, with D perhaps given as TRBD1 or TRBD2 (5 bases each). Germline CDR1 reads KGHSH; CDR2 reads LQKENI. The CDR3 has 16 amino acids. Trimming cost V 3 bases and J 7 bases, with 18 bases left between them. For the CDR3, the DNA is TGTGCCAGCTCACCGGACCTCAGAGGGGTCGTCGGGGAGCTGTTTTTT. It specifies CASSPDLRGVVGELFF.

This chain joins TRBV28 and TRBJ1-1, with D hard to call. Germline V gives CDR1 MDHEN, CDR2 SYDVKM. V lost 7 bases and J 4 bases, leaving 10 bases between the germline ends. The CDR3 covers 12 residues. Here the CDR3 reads CASKALPTEAFF. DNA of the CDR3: TGTGCCAGCAAAGCTCTCCCCACTGAAGCTTTCTTT.

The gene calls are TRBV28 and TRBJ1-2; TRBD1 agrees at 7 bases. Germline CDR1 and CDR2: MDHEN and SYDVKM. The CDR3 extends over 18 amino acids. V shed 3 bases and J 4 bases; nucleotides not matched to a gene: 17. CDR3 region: CASSFRVTGRTRGYGYTF. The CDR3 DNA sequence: TGTGCCAGCAGTTTTCGGGTGACAGGGAGAACTCGGGGCTATGGCTACACCTTC.